The 8 T cell receptor beta chains in this list originate from one sample, sequenced in a study of shared clonotypes between healthy human individuals. This table comes from immunoSEQ multiplex PCR, and its TCRdb copy is limited to in-frame clones, with some not included. The sample includes roughly 500,000 clones, about 96% of them seen just once. Sequences were obtained from naive CD4+ T cells sorted from blood. The sample's subset: CD45RA+ positively selected. The receptors derive from a woman in her thirties in good health.

V is TRBV27 and J is TRBJ1-2, with D unresolved. V was trimmed by 5 bases and J by 2 bases, leaving 9 bases between them. The CDR3 extends over 13 amino acids. CDR1 and CDR2 from the germline V gene are MNHEY and SMNVEV (reference sequence). This CDR3 reads CASSREPNYGYTF. CDR3 bases: TGTGCCAGCAGTCGGGAGCCGAACTATGGCTACACCTTC.

The chain combines TRBV28 with TRBJ2-3; no clear D gene. With 7 bases removed from V and 3 bases from J, the gap between germline ends came to 11 bases. Per the germline V gene, CDR1 is MDHEN and CDR2 is SYDVKM. The CDR3 runs to 13 residues. The CDR3 sequence is CASTLIGTDTQYF. The CDR3, as DNA: TGTGCCAGCACCCTGATAGGAACAGATACGCAGTATTTT.

To note about this clone: Other DNA sequences from this sample encode an identical CDR3 as well. The V and J genes are TRBV9 and TRBJ2-5; tentatively, D is TRBD2 (5 bases). Germline V CDR1 and CDR2: SGDLS, YYNGEE. The CDR3 runs to 13 residues. V was clipped by 0 bases and J by 2 bases, with 5 bases between them. CDR3 sequence reads: CASSVAGQETQYF. The CDR3 DNA reads as TGTGCCAGCAGCGTAGCGGGGCAAGAGACCCAGTACTTC. The whole variable domain, filled in from reference TRBV9 and TRBJ2-5, reads DSGVTQTPKHLITATGQRVTLRCSPRSGDLSVYWYQQSLDQGLQFLIQYYNGEERAKGNILERFSAQQFPDLHSELNLSSLELGDSALYFCASSVAGQETQYFGPGTRLLVL.

The chain recombines TRBV7-2 with TRBJ2-3; 7 positions match TRBD1. Germline CDR1 is SGHTA and CDR2 is FQGNSA. V was pared by 1 base and J by 2 bases, with 6 bases of the junction left unmatched. This CDR3 is 16 amino acids long. The CDR3 protein is CASSLEGAGYTDTQYF. The CDR3, as DNA: TGTGCCAGCAGCTTAGAGGGGGCAGGCTACACAGATACGCAGTATTTT.

This rearrangement joins TRBV5-1 to TRBJ1-1; D gene uncertain. Trimming cost V 2 bases and J 1 base, with 15 bases left between them. CDR1 is SGHRS and CDR2 is YFSETQ in the germline V gene. The CDR3 is 16 amino acids. CDR3 sequence (DNA): TGCGCCAGCAGCTTCCTAACCATTAGCGGGAACACTGAAGCTTTCTTT. As protein: CASSFLTISGNTEAFF. Combining the CDR3 with reference TRBV5-1 and TRBJ1-1 gives the whole variable domain KAGVTQTPRYLIKTRGQQVTLSCSPISGHRSVSWYQQTPGQGLQFLFEYFSETQRNKGNFPGRFSGRQFSNSRSEMNVSTLELGDSALYLCASSFLTISGNTEAFFGQGTRLTVV.

The chain employs TRBV7-9 and TRBJ2-2, with TRBD2 matching over 9 bases. The ends lost 3 bases at V and 5 bases at J; junction bases unmatched: 7. Germline assignment: CDR1 SEHNR and CDR2 FQNEAQ (reference sequence). The CDR3 contains 16 residues. The CDR3 DNA reads as TGTGCCAGCAGCTTCGCGGCGGGAGGGGGAACCGGGGAGCTGTTTTTT. Translating gives CASSFAAGGGTGELFF.

This sequence joins TRBV5-1 and TRBJ2-4; D uncertain. Looked up from germline, CDR1 is SGHRS and CDR2 is YFSETQ. V gave up 2 bases and J gave up 8 bases, with 14 bases separating them. The CDR3 length is 14 residues. Here the CDR3 DNA reads TGCGCCAGCAGCTTAAACACCTTGAGAGACATTCAGTACTTC. Its protein product is CASSLNTLRDIQYF.

The chain couples TRBV14 to TRBJ2-6; D is uncertain. Germline values: CDR1 SGHDN, CDR2 FVKESK. The CDR3 covers 20 residues. Trimming stripped 0 bases from V and 0 bases from J, with 18 bases between. CDR3 in DNA: TGTGCCAGCAGCCAAGAACACCGGGTCTTCTCAAACTCTGGGGCCAACGTCCTGACTTTC. Translation gives CASSQEHRVFSNSGANVLTF.